This record looks at one T cell receptor (beta chain) sequence and its context. Which antigen it targets is not known. The record has no base qualities; no much larger clone is one base away. Each collaborating institution followed its own protocols to collect whole blood in K2EDTA tubes. For TCRbeta analysis, collaborator samples were shipped as frozen whole blood, as isolated PBMCs, or as DNA extracted from either sample type. From a lookup of the germline V gene, CDR1 and CDR2 are MGHRA and YSYEKL. Trimmed from V: 0 bases; trimmed from J: 2 bases; junction bases lacking a gene match: 5. Measured from the cysteine to the phenylalanine, the CDR3 is 16 residues long. Only the CDR3 DNA is retained, 48 bases long and in frame from the first base. This specimen comes from a study of blood T cell repertoires in COVID-19 (dated by TCRdb to 2019 to 2021). For context, the study as a whole: Samples covering the acute and convalescent phases of COVID-19 were provided by collaborators in the United States, Italy and Spain. The dataset comprised deeply sampled blood TCRbeta repertoires from subjects exposed to, actively infected with, or recovered from COVID-19. Where available, HLA class I and class II types were taken from metadata supplied by the sample provider and were not determined by assay-based typing. Samples were obtained from the ongoing ImmuneRACE study (first 160 participants) and from about 1,300 subjects provided by 6 global collaborators. Sample metadata almost always included a de-identified subject ID, COVID-19 status, age in years and sex. The repertoires were released in a freely available public database meant as a resource for research on the immune response to SARS-CoV-2. The prospective study material was composed of cDNA or gDNA derived from T cells, B-cell-depleted T cells, or PBMCs.

The study at large found these results: Clinical and demographic metadata were provided uncurated, with the amount varying by source and participant.

TCRbeta CDR3 regions were amplified from genomic DNA using the immunoSEQ Assay, a bias-controlled multiplex PCR. The authors' analysis ran thus. The number of nucleated cells in each sample was estimated from the amplification of reference gene primers within the assay. Sequence reads were collapsed and filtered to measure the absolute abundance of every unique TCRbeta CDR3 rearrangement. For each sample, productive Simpson clonality was calculated as the square root of Simpson's diversity index over productive rearrangements. This is the immuneACCESS table as TCRdb keeps it, with only in-frame sequences that have V and J called. A part of the clones is gone; compared with another copy, unresolved V genes explain less than half, and the rest is unexplained. V and J calls and clone size follow that table, whereas D and trimming were derived from the DNA. For this sample there are more than 85,000 clones; around nine tenths appear just once. The top ten clonotypes cover over 2.5% of the sample.

Source material: peripheral blood. This TCR was sampled from a man aged 45-60 years with active or convalescent COVID-19. The V gene is TRBV4-1 and the J gene is TRBJ2-3, and 7 junctional nucleotides match TRBD1. The DNA reads TGCGCCAGCAGCCAAGATAACAGGGGAGTCACAGATACGCAGTATTTT. Its protein reads: CASSQDNRGVTDTQYF.